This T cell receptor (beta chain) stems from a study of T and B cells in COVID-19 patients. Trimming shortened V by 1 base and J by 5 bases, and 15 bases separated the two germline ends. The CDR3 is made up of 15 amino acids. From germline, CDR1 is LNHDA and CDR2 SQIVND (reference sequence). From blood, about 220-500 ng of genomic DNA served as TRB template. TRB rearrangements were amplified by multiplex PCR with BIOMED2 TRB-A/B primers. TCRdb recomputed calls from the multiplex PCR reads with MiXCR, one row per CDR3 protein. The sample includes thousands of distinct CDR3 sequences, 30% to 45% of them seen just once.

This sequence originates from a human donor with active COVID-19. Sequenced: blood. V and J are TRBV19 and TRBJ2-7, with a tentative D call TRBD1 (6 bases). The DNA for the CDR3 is TGTGCCAGTAGTATAGGACGGGACATGGGCCACGAGCAGTACTTC. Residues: CASSIGRDMGHEQYF.